This T cell receptor beta chain was recovered during a study of CD8 T cells in ankylosing spondylitis. This clonotype was seen repeatedly, ten times or more. The antigen remains undetermined. Germline-derived CDR1 and CDR2 are SQVTM and ANQGSEA. This CDR3 spans 12 amino acids. V lost 0 bases and J 2 bases, leaving 3 bases between the germline ends. Study observations and caveats: Blood from ankylosing spondylitis patients appeared to carry a characteristic roughly 8-variant TCR beta motif. Some of these motif variants have turned up before, in reports on reactive arthritis synovial fluid and blood. A CD8+ phenotype characterized the disease-linked clones, which were relatively rare in peripheral blood.

TCRdb processed the 5' RACE reads anew with MiXCR; each CDR3 protein has one entry. Among just over 150,000 distinct CDR3 sequences, about 16% were seen once, and the ten largest hold approximately 7.8%. This sequence was found in a male donor with ankylosing spondylitis or in good health (not recorded which). The chain combines TRBV29-1 with TRBJ2-3; D is uncertain. Sequencing input: blood, either unsorted or a sorted T cell fraction (not recorded which). This CDR3 reads CSVEDLTDTQYF. The CDR3 DNA sequence: TGCAGCGTTGAAGATCTCACAGATACGCAGTATTTT.